The sequence of this T cell receptor (beta chain) was determined in a study of blood T cells in healthy people across ages. With respect to this clonotype: The antigen is not known.

Whole-study findings and limits: It was found that TCR beta diversity correlated strongly with the percentage of naive T cells.

RNA extraction gave at least 5 micrograms of total RNA per sample. The length of the CDR3 is 16 residues. CDR1 is SGHTA and CDR2 is FQGTGA in the germline V gene. The V gene lost 0 bases and the J gene lost 5 bases, with 16 bases spanning the gap. The second PCR ran 7 to 11 cycles with a sample-barcoded 5' primer and J-beta primers. TCRdb called the 5' RACE reads again in MiXCR, with one record for every CDR3 protein. The table lists about 840,000 distinct CDR3 sequences, 25% to 30% of them singletons. The sample was also linked to a second study, of T cells of mothers and their children. Per that paper: The output of TCR recombination is shaped by thymic selection similarly in related and unrelated pairs. Slightly higher overlap, not significant, was seen in related mother-child pairs than in unrelated pairs.

The TCR was taken from a woman aged 40 to 50 in good health. The source material was blood. The chain uses TRBV7-3 and TRBJ1-1; D unresolved. Written as DNA, the CDR3 is TGTGCCAGCAGCTTAACCCCGGACCCGATAGGAACTGAAGCTTTCTTT. It specifies CASSLTPDPIGTEAFF.